There are a few counts of the clone carrying this T cell receptor beta chain. Its cognate antigen is unknown. This CDR3 comprises 15 residues. Trimming shortened V by 0 bases and J by 6 bases, and 18 bases separated the two germline ends. Germline V gives CDR1 DFQATT, CDR2 SNEGSKA (reference sequence). TCRdb reprocessed the 5' RACE reads with MiXCR, giving one entry per CDR3 protein. The profile covers some 500,000 distinct CDR3 sequences, with roughly 14% appearing a single time and around 15% taken by the ten largest. This sample is part of a study of T cells after yellow fever vaccination. The study's findings and limits: FACS-sorted repertoires could contain abundant clonotypes contaminating from the bulk population.

The specimen was PBMCs, collected on the day of the yellow fever booster vaccination. The chain is built from TRBV20-1 and TRBJ2-7; D ambiguous. This clonotype was obtained from a man aged 25 to 45 who received the YFV17D yellow fever vaccine. CDR3 amino acids: CSARDRGGPYGEQYF. CDR3 coding DNA: TGCAGTGCTAGAGATCGTGGCGGACCTTATGGCGAGCAGTACTTC.